This T cell receptor (beta chain) was recovered during a study of CD8 T cells in Susac syndrome. Random hexamers were used to reverse transcribe about 0.5 to 1 ug of RNA. TCRdb called the immunoSEQ multiplex PCR reads again in MiXCR, with one record for every CDR3 protein. The sample lists 160,000 or so distinct CDR3 sequences; approximately 92% were seen once. While serving as controls, healthy donors were matched for age and sex. There are 15 residues in the CDR3. V was pared by 2 bases and J by 1 base, with 9 bases between. Germline V CDR1 and CDR2: PRHDT, FYEKMQ (reference sequence). The chain has TRBV13 and TRBJ2-4; TRBD2 might be the D (5 bases). The TCR comes from a human donor in good health. What was sequenced was CD4+ T cells from PBMCs. The CDR3 nucleotides read TGTGCCAGCAGCTTAACCGGGGTTGCCAAAAACATTCAGTACTTC. It is translated as CASSLTGVAKNIQYF.